At least ten counts were recorded for the clone carrying this T cell receptor beta chain. Antigen specificity is unknown. The time point denotes: newly diagnosed GD, antithyroid drugs for less than 3 months. Isolated PBMC RNA provided the starting material for the TCR library. Trimming shortened V by 5 bases and J by 6 bases, and 17 bases separated the two germline ends. Germline V lookup: CDR1 DFQATT, CDR2 SNEGSKA (reference sequence). The CDR3 spans 13 residues. This sample stems from a study of regulatory T cells in long-lasting Graves disease. General study findings and limits: Shared public clonotypes totalled about 2,700 in persistent patients, compared with some 920 in new patients.

The TCR beta library used iRepertoire HTBI primers with Arm-PCR amplification of CDR3. TCRdb analysed the multiplex PCR reads with MiXCR anew, one entry per CDR3 protein. The repertoire holds more than 350,000 distinct CDR3 sequences, with about 15% as singletons. This sample also belongs to another study, concerning T cells in Graves' hyperthyroidism and ophthalmopathy.

The receptor was derived from a woman younger than 45 with Graves disease. The sequencing used peripheral blood mononuclear cells (PBMCs), collected at new diagnosis, from a patient treated with antithyroid drugs. J is TRBJ2-7 and V is TRBV20-1; D may be TRBD2 (5 bases). The CDR3, as DNA: TGCAGTGCTCCCCCCCGGGGAACTGGCGAGCAGTACTTC. Protein product: CSAPPRGTGEQYF.